This TCR beta chain was obtained from a study of T cells in Graves' hyperthyroidism and ophthalmopathy. Findings and limits, study-wide: Blood also held most thyroid clonotypes expanded beyond 0.001.

This clonotype was seen a handful of times. No antigen is known for it. Diagnosis of hyperthyroidism was new in patients aged 18 to 65, and its duration was under 2 months. Amplified TCR beta CDR3 regions derived from RNA transcripts. Initially, a first-round RT-PCR of the TCR CDR3 employed the HTBI primer set. A single record per CDR3 protein comes from TCRdb applying MiXCR to the multiplex PCR reads. The sample includes 150,000 to 200,000 distinct CDR3 sequences, 9.4% of them seen just once. The CDR3 runs 16 residues. The germline gives CDR1 SGHAT, CDR2 FQNNGV. With 1 base removed from V and 0 bases from J, the gap between germline ends came to 11 bases.

The sequence was obtained from a woman younger than 30 with Graves' hyperthyroidism that later progressed to Graves' ophthalmopathy. The chain links TRBV11-2 to TRBJ2-3; maybe TRBD2 (7 bases). Specimen: blood. CDR3 sequence (DNA): TGTGCCAGCAGCTTAGCGCGGGGGCTGAGCACAGATACGCAGTATTTT. Translating gives CASSLARGLSTDTQYF. Supplemented by reference TRBV11-2 and TRBJ2-3, the full variable domain reads EAGVAQSPRYKIIEKRQSVAFWCNPISGHATLYWYQQILGQGPKLLIQFQNNGVVDDSQLPKDRFSAERLKGVDSTLKIQPAKLEDSAVYLCASSLARGLSTDTQYFGPGTRLTVL.